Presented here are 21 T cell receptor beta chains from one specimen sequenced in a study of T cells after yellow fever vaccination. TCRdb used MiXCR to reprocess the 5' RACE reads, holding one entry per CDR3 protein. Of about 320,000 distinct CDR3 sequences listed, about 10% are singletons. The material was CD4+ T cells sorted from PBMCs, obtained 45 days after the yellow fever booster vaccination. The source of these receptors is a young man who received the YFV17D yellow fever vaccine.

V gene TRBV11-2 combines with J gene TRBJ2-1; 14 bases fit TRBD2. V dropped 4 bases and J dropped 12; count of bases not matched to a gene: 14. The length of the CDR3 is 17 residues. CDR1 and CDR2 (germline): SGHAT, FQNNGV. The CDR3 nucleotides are TGTGCCAGCAGCTCCCCCCCCCGACTAGCGGGGGGGCCCCGGCAGTTCTTC. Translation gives CASSSPPRLAGGPRQFF.

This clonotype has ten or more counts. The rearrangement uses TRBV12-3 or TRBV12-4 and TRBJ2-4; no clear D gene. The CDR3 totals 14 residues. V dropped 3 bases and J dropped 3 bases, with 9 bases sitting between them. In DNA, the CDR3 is TGTGCCAGCAGTTTGGGTTCGGTCAAAAACATTCAGTACTTC. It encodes CASSLGSVKNIQYF.

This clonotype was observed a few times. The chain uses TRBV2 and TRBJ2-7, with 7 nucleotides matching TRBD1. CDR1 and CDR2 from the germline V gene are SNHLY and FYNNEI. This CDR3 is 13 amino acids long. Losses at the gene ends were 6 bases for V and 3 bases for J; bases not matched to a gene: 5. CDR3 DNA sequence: TGTGCCAGCAGGCCCGGGACAGTCTACGAGCAGTACTTC. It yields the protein CASRPGTVYEQYF.

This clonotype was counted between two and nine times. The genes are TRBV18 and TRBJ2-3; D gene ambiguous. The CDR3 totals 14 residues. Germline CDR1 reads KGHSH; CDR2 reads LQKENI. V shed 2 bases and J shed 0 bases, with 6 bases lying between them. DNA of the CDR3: TGTGCCAGCTCACCATCCCCGAGCACAGATACGCAGTATTTT. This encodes CASSPSPSTDTQYF.

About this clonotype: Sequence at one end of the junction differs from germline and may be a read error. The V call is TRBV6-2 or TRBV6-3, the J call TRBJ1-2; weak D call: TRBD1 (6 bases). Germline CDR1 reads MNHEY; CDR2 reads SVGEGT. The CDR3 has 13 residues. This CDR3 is CASTDGVTRGNVF. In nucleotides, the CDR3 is TGTGCCAGCACTGACGGAGTAACCAGGGGAAACGTCTTC.

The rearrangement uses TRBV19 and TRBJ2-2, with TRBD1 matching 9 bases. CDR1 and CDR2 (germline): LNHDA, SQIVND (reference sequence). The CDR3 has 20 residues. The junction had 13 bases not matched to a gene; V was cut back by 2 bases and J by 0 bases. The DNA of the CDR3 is TGTGCCAGTAGTATAACCCGGACAGGGGTATTAGTCCCGAACACCGGGGAGCTGTTTTTT. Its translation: CASSITRTGVLVPNTGELFF. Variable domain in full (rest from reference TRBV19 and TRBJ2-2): DGGITQSPKYLFRKEGQNVTLSCEQNLNHDAMYWYRQDPGQGLRLIYYSQIVNDFQKGDIAEGYSVSREKKESFPLTVTSAQKNPTAFYLCASSITRTGVLVPNTGELFFGEGSRLTVL.

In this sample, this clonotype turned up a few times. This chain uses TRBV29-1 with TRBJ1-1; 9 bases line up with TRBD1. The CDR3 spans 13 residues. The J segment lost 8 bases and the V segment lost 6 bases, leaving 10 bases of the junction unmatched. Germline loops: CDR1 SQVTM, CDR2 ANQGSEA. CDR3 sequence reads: CSVVHRGLGEAFF. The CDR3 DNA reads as TGCAGCGTCGTTCACAGGGGGCTGGGAGAAGCTTTCTTT.

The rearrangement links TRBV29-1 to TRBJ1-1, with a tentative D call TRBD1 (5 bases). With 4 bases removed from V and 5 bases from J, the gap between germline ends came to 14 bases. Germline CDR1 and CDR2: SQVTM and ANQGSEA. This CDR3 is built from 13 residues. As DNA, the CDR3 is TGCAGCGTTGTAGGCAGGGAAAGGACTGAAGCTTTCTTT. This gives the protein CSVVGRERTEAFF.

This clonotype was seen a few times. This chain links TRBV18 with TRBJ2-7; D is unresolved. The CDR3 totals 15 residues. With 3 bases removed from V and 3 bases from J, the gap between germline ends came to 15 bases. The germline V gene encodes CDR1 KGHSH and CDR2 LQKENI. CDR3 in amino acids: CASSPRSDGVYEQYV. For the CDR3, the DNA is TGTGCCAGCTCACCTCGAAGCGACGGCGTCTACGAGCAGTACGTC.

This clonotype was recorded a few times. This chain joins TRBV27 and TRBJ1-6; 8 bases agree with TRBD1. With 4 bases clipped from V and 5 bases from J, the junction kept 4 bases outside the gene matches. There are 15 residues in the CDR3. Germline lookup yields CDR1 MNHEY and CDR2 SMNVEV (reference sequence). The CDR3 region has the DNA TGTGCCAGCAGTTCCGGGACAGGCGATAATTCACCCCTCCACTTT. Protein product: CASSSGTGDNSPLHF.

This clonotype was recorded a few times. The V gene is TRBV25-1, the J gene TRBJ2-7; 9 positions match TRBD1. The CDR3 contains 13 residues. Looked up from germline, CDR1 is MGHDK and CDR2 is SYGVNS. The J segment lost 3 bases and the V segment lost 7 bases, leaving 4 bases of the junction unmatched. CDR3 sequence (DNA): TGTGCCAGCACTCCGGGACAGGGCTACGAGCAGTACTTC. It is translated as CASTPGQGYEQYF.

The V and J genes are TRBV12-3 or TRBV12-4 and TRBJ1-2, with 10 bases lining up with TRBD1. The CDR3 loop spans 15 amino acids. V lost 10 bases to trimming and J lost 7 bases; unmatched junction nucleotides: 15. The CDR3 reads CATQDRDRGIFGYTF. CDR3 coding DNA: TGTGCCACCCAAGACCGGGACAGGGGAATTTTTGGCTACACCTTC.

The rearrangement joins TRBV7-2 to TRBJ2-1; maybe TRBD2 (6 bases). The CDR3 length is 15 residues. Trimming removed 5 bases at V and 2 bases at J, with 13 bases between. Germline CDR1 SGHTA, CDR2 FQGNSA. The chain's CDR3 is CASSLTRGPYNEQFF. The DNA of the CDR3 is TGTGCCAGCAGCCTGACTAGAGGACCCTACAATGAGCAGTTCTTC.

CDR3 sequence: CASSLEIYLQETQYF. DNA of the CDR3: TGTGCCAGCAGCTTAGAGATATACCTCCAAGAGACCCAGTACTTC. The rearrangement uses TRBV7-2 and TRBJ2-5; D remains ambiguous. There are 15 residues in the CDR3. V was clipped by 1 base and J by 1 base, with 10 bases between them. Germline lookup yields CDR1 SGHTA and CDR2 FQGNSA. The full variable domain, in which reference TRBV7-2 and TRBJ2-5 provide the parts outside the CDR3, is GAGVSQSPSNKVTEKGKDVELRCDPISGHTALYWYRQSLGQGLEFLIYFQGNSAPDKSGLPSDRFSAERTGGSVSTLTIQRTQQEDSAVYLCASSLEIYLQETQYFGPGTRLLVL.

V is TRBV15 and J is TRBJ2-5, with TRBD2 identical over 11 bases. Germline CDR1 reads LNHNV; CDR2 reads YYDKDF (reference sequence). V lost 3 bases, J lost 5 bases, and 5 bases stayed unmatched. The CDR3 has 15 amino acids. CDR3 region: CATSRNSGGAETQYF. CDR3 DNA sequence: TGTGCCACCAGCAGGAATAGCGGGGGGGCGGAGACCCAGTACTTC.

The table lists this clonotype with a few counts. The CDR3 region is CASSVETGAGSPLHF. CDR3 sequence (DNA): TGTGCCAGCAGCGTAGAGACAGGGGCAGGTTCACCCCTCCACTTT. The chain joins TRBV9 to TRBJ1-6, with TRBD1 matching 8 bases. The germline gives CDR1 SGDLS, CDR2 YYNGEE. CDR3 length: 15 residues. The trim removed 0 bases at V and 9 bases at J, leaving 5 bases unmatched. Together with reference TRBV9 and TRBJ1-6, the CDR3 gives the full variable domain: DSGVTQTPKHLITATGQRVTLRCSPRSGDLSVYWYQQSLDQGLQFLIQYYNGEERAKGNILERFSAQQFPDLHSELNLSSLELGDSALYFCASSVETGAGSPLHFGNGTRLTVT.

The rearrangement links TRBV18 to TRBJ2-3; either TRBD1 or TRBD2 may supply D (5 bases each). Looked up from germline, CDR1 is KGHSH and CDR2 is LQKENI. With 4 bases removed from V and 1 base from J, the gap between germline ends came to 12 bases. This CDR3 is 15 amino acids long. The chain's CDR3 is CASSLGTARTDTQYF. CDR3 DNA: TGTGCCAGCTCACTGGGGACGGCCCGCACAGATACGCAGTATTTT.

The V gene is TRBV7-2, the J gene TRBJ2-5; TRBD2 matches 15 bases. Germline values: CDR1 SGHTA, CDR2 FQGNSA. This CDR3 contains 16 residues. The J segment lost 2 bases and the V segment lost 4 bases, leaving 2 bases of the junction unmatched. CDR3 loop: CASSWGLAGGQETQYF. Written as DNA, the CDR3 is TGTGCCAGCAGCTGGGGACTAGCGGGGGGTCAAGAGACCCAGTACTTC.

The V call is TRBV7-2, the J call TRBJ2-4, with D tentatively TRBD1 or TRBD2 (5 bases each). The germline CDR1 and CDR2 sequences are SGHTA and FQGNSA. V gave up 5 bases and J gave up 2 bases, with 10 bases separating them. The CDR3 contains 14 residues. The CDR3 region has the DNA TGTGCCAGCAGCGGGGCGGGTCCCAAAAACATTCAGTACTTC. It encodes CASSGAGPKNIQYF.

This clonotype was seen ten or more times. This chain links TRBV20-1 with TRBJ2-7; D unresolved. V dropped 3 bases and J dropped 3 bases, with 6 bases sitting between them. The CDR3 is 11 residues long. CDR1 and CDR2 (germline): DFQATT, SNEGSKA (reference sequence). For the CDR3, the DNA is TGCAGTGCTAGCACGGACTACGAGCAGTACTTC. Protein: CSASTDYEQYF.

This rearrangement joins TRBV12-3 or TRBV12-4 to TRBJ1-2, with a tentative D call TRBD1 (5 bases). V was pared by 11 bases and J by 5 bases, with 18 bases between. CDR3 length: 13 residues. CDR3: CAQGVWGVYGYTF. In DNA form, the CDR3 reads TGTGCCCAAGGTGTGTGGGGCGTTTATGGCTACACCTTC.